This TCR beta chain was captured by sequencing in a study of Ad26.COV2.S vaccination and SARS-CoV-2 variants. Study-level background: Sample donor was a member of the COV1001 Ad26.COV2.S trial arm. Ad26.COV2.S given intramuscularly, once or twice 56 days apart.

The V and J ends lost 1 base and 4 bases respectively, with 14 bases between them. In germline, CDR1 is SGHRS, CDR2 YFSETQ. The CDR3 runs to 15 residues. Sequenced by immunoSEQ multiplex PCR; TCRdb stores in-frame clones only, minus some. The sample yields roughly 510,000 clones, around 85% seen once. Sample treatment: approximately 18 received Ad26.COV2.S at low or high dose, single or two shots; about 5 received placebo; per-sample allocation not given. Day 63 after the first vaccine or placebo injection was the time point for sampling. In the vaccine, an Ad26 vector expressed the SARS-CoV-2 spike of the Wuhan strain.

The chain links TRBV5-1 to TRBJ1-1; maybe TRBD1 (5 bases). The source is a person between 18 and 65 years old who received the Ad26.COV2.S COVID-19 vaccine or a placebo. Sequenced here: peripheral blood, sampled in a trial of Ad26.COV2.S vaccine versus placebo. CDR3 loop: CASSLFGAEGTEAFF. The CDR3, as DNA: TGCGCCAGCAGCTTGTTTGGGGCCGAGGGCACTGAAGCTTTCTTT.